This TCR beta chain appears in the sequencing data of a study of shared clonotypes between healthy human individuals. Overall study: In total, the donors were two women and a few men aged 18 to 49.

Notes on the study in general: In several donors, around 5% of naive CD4 clonotypes appeared in common.

Germline lookup yields CDR1 SEHNR and CDR2 FQNEAQ (reference sequence). This CDR3 region has 15 residues. With 3 bases removed from V and 5 bases from J, the gap between germline ends came to 17 bases. A remark on this clone: As yet, its antigen is unknown.

This table comes from immunoSEQ multiplex PCR, and its TCRdb copy is limited to in-frame clones, with some not included. Among roughly 2,000,000 clones listed, roughly 95% were seen once. The naive CD8 population came from CD45RO-negative cells selected for CCR7, without terminally differentiated effector memory CD45RA+ cells. Each sample came from a Caucasian adult donor living in Nashville, Tennessee. Input material: naive CD8+ T cells sorted from blood. The J gene is TRBJ2-7, the V gene TRBV7-9; possible D gene TRBD1, 6 bases. This sequence was found in a man aged 18 to 29 in good health. The CDR3, as DNA: TGTGCCAGCAGCTTGGAGAGGGGGACATCAGACGAGCAGTACTTC. Translating gives CASSLERGTSDEQYF.